These T cell receptor beta chains were read from a single sample in a study of T cells in Graves' hyperthyroidism and ophthalmopathy. MiXCR, applied by TCRdb to the multiplex PCR reads, yields one record per CDR3 protein. Of approximately 400,000 distinct CDR3 sequences listed, approximately 15% are singletons. Sequences were obtained from blood. These receptors came from a woman aged 25 to 39 with Graves' ophthalmopathy. Both conserved end residues are part of each CDR3. The D gene is left open where the match is weak. Rows give clone size only sometimes, using once, few, many, or a class for an expanded clone.

>many|TRBV3-1|TRBJ2-7|-
CASSRFSYEQYF
TGTGCCAGCAGCCGATTCTCCTACGAGCAGTACTTC
>many|TRBV6-5|TRBJ1-2|-
CASSYGKQATEGYTF
TGTGCCAGCAGTTACGGGAAACAGGCTACGGAGGGCTACACCTTC
>-|TRBV24-1|TRBJ2-6|-
CATSDSSSSGANVLTF
TGTGCCACCAGTGATTCATCAAGCTCTGGGGCCAACGTCCTGACTTTC
>-|TRBV7-9|TRBJ2-4|TRBD2
CAGTGGPGGIKNIQYF
TGTGCCGGCACCGGTGGGCCGGGAGGTATCAAAAACATTCAGTACTTC
>many|TRBV2|TRBJ2-3|-
CASSVTGMDTQYF
TGTGCCAGCAGTGTTACGGGGATGGATACGCAGTATTTT
>many|TRBV7-2|TRBJ1-1|-
CASSLVLRDREAFF
TGTGCCAGCAGCTTAGTTTTACGGGACCGTGAAGCTTTCTTT
>many|TRBV20-1|TRBJ2-3|TRBD2
CSARVPGGRADTQYF
TGCAGTGCCAGGGTCCCCGGGGGGAGGGCAGATACGCAGTATTTT
>many|TRBV6-5|TRBJ2-5|-
CASSYSSAGLKTQYF
TGTGCCAGCAGTTACTCTTCGGCAGGGCTAAAGACCCAGTACTTC
>-|TRBV11-2|TRBJ2-5|TRBD2
CASSLLASGGERETQYF
TGTGCCAGCAGCTTATTGGCTAGCGGGGGAGAGAGAGAGACCCAGTACTTC
>-|TRBV20-1|TRBJ2-2|TRBD2
CSLEAASGETGELFF
TGCAGTCTTGAAGCGGCTAGCGGGGAAACCGGGGAGCTGTTTTTT
>many|TRBV11-3|TRBJ1-1|-
CASTTWGRSTEAFF
TGTGCCAGCACCACCTGGGGCCGGAGCACTGAAGCTTTCTTT
>many|TRBV11-2|TRBJ2-5|-
CASSMRETQYF
TGTGCCAGCAGCATGAGAGAGACCCAGTACTTC
>many|TRBV20-1|TRBJ2-7|TRBD2
CSALAGGEYEQYF
TGCAGTGCCTTAGCGGGGGGAGAGTACGAGCAGTACTTC
>few|TRBV19|TRBJ2-2|-
CASSAGPYTGELFF
TGTGCCAGTAGCGCGGGACCCTACACCGGGGAGCTGTTTTTT
>many|TRBV28|TRBJ2-7|TRBD2
CASSTRRTSGGPSYEQYF
TGTGCCAGCAGCACCCGAAGGACTAGCGGGGGCCCATCCTACGAGCAGTACTTC
>few|TRBV10-3|TRBJ2-7|-
CAISDSHEQYF
TGTGCCATCAGTGATTCCCACGAGCAGTACTTC
>many|TRBV20-1|TRBJ1-5|-
CSARTPGANNQPQHF
TGCAGTGCTAGAACCCCGGGGGCCAACAATCAGCCCCAGCATTTT
>-|TRBV20-1|TRBJ2-3|-
CSAKRGLPQDTQYF
TGCAGTGCCAAAAGGGGACTGCCGCAGGATACGCAGTATTTT
>many|TRBV11-2|TRBJ1-2|-
CASSLDRDRSNYGYTF
TGTGCCAGCAGCTTAGACCGGGACCGTTCTAACTATGGCTACACCTTC
>-|TRBV15|TRBJ2-3|-
CATSRETGLDTQYF
TGTGCCACCAGCAGGGAAACAGGGCTCGATACGCAGTATTTT
>many|TRBV30|TRBJ1-2|-
CAWSDREGHGGYTF
TGTGCCTGGAGTGACCGGGAGGGACACGGAGGCTACACCTTC
>many|TRBV7-9|TRBJ2-4|TRBD2
CASSLMGLAGINIQYF
TGTGCCAGCAGCTTAATGGGACTAGCGGGGATAAACATTCAGTACTTC